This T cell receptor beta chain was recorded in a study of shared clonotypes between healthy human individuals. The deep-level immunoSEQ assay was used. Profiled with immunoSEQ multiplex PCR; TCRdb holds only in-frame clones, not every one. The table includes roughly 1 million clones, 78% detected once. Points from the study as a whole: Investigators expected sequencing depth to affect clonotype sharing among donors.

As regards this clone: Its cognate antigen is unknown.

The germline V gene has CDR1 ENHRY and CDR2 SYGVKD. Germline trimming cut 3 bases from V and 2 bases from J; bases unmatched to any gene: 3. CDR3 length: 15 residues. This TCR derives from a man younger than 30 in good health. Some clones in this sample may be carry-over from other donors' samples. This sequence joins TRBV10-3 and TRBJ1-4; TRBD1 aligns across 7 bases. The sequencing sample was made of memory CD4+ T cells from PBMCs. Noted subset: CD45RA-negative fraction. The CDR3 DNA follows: TGTGCCATCAGTGATTCGACAGGGACTAATGAAAAACTGTTTTTT. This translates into CAISDSTGTNEKLFF.